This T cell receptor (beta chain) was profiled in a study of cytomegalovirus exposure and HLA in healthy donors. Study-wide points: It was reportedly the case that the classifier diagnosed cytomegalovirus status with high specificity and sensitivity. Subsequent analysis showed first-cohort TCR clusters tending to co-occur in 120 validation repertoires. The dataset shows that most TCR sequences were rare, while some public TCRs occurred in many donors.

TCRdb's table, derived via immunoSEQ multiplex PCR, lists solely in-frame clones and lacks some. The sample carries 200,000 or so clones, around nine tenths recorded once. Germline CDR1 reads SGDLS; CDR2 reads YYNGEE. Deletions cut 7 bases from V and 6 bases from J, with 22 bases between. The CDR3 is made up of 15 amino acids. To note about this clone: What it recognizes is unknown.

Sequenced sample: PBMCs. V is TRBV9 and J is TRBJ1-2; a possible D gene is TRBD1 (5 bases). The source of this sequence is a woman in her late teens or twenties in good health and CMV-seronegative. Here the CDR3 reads CASSPRGAGDHGYTF. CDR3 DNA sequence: TGTGCCAGCTCTCCCAGAGGGGCGGGGGATCATGGCTACACCTTC.